A single T cell receptor (beta chain) is shown here with its context. A junction end diverges from the germline sequence, so it may reflect a read error. This entry comes from a study of blood T cell repertoires in COVID-19. Overall study context: PBMCs, B-cell-depleted T cells, or T cells provided the cDNA or gDNA that made up the material.

This CDR3 contains 15 residues. Germline CDR1 and CDR2: SGHDN and FVKESK. Original analysis: Reference gene primer amplification gave estimated nucleated cell counts. Profiled with immunoSEQ multiplex PCR; TCRdb holds only in-frame clones, not every one. Clonal size and the V and J genes are those of that table, whereas D and trimming came from the DNA. This sample has about 43,000 clones; roughly four fifths occur once, and the top ten carry about 22%. The origin of this receptor is a woman aged 55-69 years with acute or convalescent COVID-19. The sequencing sample was made of peripheral blood. V gene TRBV14 combines with J gene TRBJ1-2; D possibly corresponds to TRBD1 (5 bases). The CDR3 protein is CASSQAEWGSYDYTF. The CDR3 coding sequence is TGTGCCAGCAGCCAAGCAGAGTGGGGCTCCTATGACTACACCTTC.